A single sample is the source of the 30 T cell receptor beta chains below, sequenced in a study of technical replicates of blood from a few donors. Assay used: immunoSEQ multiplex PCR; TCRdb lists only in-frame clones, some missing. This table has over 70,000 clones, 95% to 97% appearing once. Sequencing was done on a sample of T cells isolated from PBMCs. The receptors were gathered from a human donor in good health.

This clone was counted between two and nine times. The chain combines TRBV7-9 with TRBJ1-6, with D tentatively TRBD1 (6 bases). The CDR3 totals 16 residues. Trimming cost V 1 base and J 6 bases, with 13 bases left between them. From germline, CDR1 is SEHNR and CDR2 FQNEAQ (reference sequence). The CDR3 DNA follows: TGTGCCAGCAGCTTAGGCCCAGGGGTCGGTAATTCACCCCTCCACTTT. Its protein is CASSLGPGVGNSPLHF.

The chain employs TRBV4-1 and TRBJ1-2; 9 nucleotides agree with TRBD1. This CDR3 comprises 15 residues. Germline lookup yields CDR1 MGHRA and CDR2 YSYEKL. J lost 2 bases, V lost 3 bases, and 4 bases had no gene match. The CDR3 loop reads CASSQPGTGNYGYTF. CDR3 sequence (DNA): TGCGCCAGCAGCCAGCCCGGGACAGGGAACTATGGCTACACCTTC.

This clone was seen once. This chain's CDR3 is CASSLERASGNEQYF. The CDR3 DNA is TGCGCCAGCAGCTTGGAACGGGCTAGCGGGAATGAGCAGTACTTC. This chain links TRBV5-1 with TRBJ2-7; TRBD2 matches 9 bases. The CDR3 totals 15 residues. The V gene's germline CDR1 is SGHRS and CDR2 YFSETQ. With V trimmed by 0 bases and J by 7 bases, 8 bases remained unmatched.

The CDR3 region has the DNA TGTGCCAGCTCACCAAGGGAGACCGGTGTTCAGAGGACGCAGTATTTT. This sequence encodes CASSPRETGVQRTQYF. V is TRBV18 and J is TRBJ2-3, with D possibly TRBD2 on 5 matching bases. The V gene lost 2 bases and the J gene lost 9 bases, with 21 bases spanning the gap. The CDR3 contains 16 residues. Germline V gives CDR1 KGHSH, CDR2 LQKENI.

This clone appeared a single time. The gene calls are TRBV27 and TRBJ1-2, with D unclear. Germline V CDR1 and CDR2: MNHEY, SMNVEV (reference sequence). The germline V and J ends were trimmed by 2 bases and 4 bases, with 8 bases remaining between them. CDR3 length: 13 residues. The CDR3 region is CASSLLPVYGYTF. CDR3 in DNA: TGTGCCAGCAGTTTACTACCGGTCTATGGCTACACCTTC.

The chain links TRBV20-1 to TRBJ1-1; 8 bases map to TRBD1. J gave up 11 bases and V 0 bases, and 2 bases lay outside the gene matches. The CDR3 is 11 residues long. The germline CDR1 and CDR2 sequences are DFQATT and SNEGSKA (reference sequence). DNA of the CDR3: TGCAGTGCTAGAGAGGACAGGGAGGCTTTCTTT. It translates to CSAREDREAFF.

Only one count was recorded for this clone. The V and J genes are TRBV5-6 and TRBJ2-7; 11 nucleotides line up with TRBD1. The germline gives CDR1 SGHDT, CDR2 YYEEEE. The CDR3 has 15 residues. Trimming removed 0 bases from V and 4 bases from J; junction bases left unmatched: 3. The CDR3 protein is CASSLGDRGFYEQYF. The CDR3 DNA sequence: TGTGCCAGCAGCTTGGGGGACAGGGGGTTTTACGAGCAGTACTTC.

The CDR3 sequence is CAIRGTDTEAFF. The CDR3, as DNA: TGTGCCATCAGAGGGACAGACACTGAAGCTTTCTTT. The chain couples TRBV10-3 to TRBJ1-1; 7 bases map to TRBD1. This CDR3 is 12 amino acids long. Trimming removed 6 bases from V and 3 bases from J; junction bases left unmatched: 1. Germline V gives CDR1 ENHRY, CDR2 SYGVKD.

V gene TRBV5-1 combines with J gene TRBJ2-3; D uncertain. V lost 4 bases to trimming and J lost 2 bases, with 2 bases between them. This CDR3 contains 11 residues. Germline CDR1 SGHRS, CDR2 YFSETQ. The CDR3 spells CASSHTDTQYF. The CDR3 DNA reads TGCGCCAGCAGCCACACAGATACGCAGTATTTT. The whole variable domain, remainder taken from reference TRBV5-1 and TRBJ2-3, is KAGVTQTPRYLIKTRGQQVTLSCSPISGHRSVSWYQQTPGQGLQFLFEYFSETQRNKGNFPGRFSGRQFSNSRSEMNVSTLELGDSALYLCASSHTDTQYFGPGTRLTVL.

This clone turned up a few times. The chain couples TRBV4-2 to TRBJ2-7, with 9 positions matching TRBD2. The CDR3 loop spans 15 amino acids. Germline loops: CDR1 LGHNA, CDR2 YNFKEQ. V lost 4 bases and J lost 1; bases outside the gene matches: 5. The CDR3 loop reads CASSPLAGKSYEQYF. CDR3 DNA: TGTGCCAGCAGCCCCCTAGCGGGAAAATCCTACGAGCAGTACTTC.

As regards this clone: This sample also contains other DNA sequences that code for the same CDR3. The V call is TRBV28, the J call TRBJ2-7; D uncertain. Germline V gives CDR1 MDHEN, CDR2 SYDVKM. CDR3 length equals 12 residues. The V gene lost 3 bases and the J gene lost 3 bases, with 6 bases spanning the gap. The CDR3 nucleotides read TGTGCCAGCAGTTTCCAAAACTACGAGCAGTACTTC. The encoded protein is CASSFQNYEQYF.

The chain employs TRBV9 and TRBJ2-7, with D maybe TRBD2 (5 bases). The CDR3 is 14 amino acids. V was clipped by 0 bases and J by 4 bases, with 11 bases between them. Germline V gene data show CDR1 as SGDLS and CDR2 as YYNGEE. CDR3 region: CASSVAEGEYEQYF. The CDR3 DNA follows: TGTGCCAGCAGCGTAGCCGAGGGCGAGTACGAGCAGTACTTC.

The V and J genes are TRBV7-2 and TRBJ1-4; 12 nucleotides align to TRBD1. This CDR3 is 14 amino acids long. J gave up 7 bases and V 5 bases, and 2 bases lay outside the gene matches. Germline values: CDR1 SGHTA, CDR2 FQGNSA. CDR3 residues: CASSGDRGREKLFF. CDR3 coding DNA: TGTGCCAGCAGCGGGGACAGGGGGCGTGAAAAACTGTTTTTT. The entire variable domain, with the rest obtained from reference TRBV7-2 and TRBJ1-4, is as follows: GAGVSQSPSNKVTEKGKDVELRCDPISGHTALYWYRQSLGQGLEFLIYFQGNSAPDKSGLPSDRFSAERTGGSVSTLTIQRTQQEDSAVYLCASSGDRGREKLFFGSGTQLSVL.

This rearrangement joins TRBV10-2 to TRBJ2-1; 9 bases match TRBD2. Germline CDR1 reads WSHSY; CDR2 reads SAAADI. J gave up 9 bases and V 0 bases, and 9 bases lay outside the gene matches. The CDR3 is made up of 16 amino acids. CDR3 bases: TGCGCCAGCAGTGAGTCCGGCGGGAGGGCCCTTACTGAGCAGTTCTTC. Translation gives CASSESGGRALTEQFF.

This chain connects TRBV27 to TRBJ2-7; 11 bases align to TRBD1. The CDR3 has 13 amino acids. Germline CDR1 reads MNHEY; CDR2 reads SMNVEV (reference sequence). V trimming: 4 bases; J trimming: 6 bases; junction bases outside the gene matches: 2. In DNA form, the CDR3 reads TGTGCCAGCAGTTGGACAGGGGGCTCCGAGCAGTACTTC. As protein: CASSWTGGSEQYF.

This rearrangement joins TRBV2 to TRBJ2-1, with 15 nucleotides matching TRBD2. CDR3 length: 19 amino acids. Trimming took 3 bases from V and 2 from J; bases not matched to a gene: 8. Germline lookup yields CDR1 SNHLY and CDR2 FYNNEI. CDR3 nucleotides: TGTGCCAGCAGTGAGGGGCGGACTAGCGGGAGGGCCCCCTACAATGAGCAGTTCTTC. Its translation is CASSEGRTSGRAPYNEQFF.

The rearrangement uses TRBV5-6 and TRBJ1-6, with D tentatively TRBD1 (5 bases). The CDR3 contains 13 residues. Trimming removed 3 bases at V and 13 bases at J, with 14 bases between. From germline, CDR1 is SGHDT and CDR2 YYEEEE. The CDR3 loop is CASSSGLGAPLHF. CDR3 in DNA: TGTGCCAGCAGCTCCGGACTAGGGGCGCCCCTCCACTTT.

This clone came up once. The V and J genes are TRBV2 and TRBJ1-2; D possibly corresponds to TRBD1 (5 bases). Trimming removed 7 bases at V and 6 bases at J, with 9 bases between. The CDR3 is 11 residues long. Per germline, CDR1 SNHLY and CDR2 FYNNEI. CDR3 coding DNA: TGTGCCAGCACCCAGGGTGATGGCTACACCTTC. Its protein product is CASTQGDGYTF.

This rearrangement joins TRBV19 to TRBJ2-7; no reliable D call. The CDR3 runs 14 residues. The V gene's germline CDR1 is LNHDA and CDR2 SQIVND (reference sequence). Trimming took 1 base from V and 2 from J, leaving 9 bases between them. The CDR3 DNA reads TGTGCCAGTAGTATAGTGGATAGCCCCTACGAGCAGTACTTC. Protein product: CASSIVDSPYEQYF. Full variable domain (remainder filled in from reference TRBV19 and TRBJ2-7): DGGITQSPKYLFRKEGQNVTLSCEQNLNHDAMYWYRQDPGQGLRLIYYSQIVNDFQKGDIAEGYSVSREKKESFPLTVTSAQKNPTAFYLCASSIVDSPYEQYFGPGTRLTVT.

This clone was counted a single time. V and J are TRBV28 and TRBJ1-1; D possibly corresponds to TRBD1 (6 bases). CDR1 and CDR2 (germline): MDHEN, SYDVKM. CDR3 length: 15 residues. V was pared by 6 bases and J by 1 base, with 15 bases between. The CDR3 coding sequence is TGTGCCAGCAGCCGTTCTCAGGGGCAGAACACTGAAGCTTTCTTT. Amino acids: CASSRSQGQNTEAFF.

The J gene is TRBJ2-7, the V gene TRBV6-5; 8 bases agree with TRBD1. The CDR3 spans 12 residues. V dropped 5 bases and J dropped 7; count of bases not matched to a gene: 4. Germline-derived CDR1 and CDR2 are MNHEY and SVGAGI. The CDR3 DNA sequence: TGTGCCAGCAGTACGACAGGGGAAGAGCAGTACTTC. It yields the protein CASSTTGEEQYF.

Here the CDR3 reads CASSEQGAGAEQYF. The CDR3 bases are TGTGCCAGCAGTGAACAGGGGGCGGGAGCCGAGCAGTACTTC. This chain links TRBV25-1 with TRBJ2-7; D may be TRBD1 (8 bases). In germline, CDR1 is MGHDK, CDR2 SYGVNS. Trimming shortened V by 2 bases and J by 6 bases, and 14 bases separated the two germline ends. CDR3 length: 14 residues.

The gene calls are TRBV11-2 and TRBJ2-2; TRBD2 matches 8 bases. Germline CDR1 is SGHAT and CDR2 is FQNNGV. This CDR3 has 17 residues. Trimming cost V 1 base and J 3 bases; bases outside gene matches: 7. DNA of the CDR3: TGTGCCAGCAGCTTAGGAAGGACTAGCACAGACACCGGGGAGCTGTTTTTT. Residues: CASSLGRTSTDTGELFF.

CDR3 sequence (DNA): TGTGCCTGGAGTCCTGCGGACAGGTATCAGCCCCAGCATTTT. This translates into CAWSPADRYQPQHF. J is TRBJ1-5 and V is TRBV30; TRBD1 agrees at 7 bases. The ends lost 2 bases at V and 5 bases at J; junction bases unmatched: 6. The CDR3 covers 14 residues. CDR1 and CDR2 from the germline V gene are GTSNPN and SVGIG (reference sequence).

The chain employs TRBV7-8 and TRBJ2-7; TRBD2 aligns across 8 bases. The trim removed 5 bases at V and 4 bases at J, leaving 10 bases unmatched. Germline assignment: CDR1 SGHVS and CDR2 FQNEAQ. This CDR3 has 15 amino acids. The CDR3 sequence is CASSPTSGGFYEQYF. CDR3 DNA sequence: TGTGCCAGCAGCCCTACTAGCGGAGGTTTTTACGAGCAGTACTTC.

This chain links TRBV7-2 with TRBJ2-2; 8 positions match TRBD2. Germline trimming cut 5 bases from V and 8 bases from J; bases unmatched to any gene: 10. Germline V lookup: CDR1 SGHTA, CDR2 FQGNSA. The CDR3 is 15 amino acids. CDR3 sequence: CASSPDGGAGGELFF. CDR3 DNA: TGTGCCAGCAGCCCAGACGGGGGGGCGGGTGGGGAGCTGTTTTTT. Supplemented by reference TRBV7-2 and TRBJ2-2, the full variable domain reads GAGVSQSPSNKVTEKGKDVELRCDPISGHTALYWYRQSLGQGLEFLIYFQGNSAPDKSGLPSDRFSAERTGGSVSTLTIQRTQQEDSAVYLCASSPDGGAGGELFFGEGSRLTVL.

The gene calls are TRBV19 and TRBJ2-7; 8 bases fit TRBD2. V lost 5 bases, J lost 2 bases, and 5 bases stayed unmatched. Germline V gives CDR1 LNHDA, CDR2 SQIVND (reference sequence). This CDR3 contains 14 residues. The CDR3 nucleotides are TGTGCCAGTAGTGGAACTAGCGGTACCTACGAGCAGTACTTC. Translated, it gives CASSGTSGTYEQYF.

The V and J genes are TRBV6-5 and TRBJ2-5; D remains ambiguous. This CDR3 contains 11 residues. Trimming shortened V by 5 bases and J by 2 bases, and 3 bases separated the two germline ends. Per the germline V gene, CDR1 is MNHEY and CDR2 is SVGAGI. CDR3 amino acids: CASSIQETQYF. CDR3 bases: TGTGCCAGCAGTATACAAGAGACCCAGTACTTC.

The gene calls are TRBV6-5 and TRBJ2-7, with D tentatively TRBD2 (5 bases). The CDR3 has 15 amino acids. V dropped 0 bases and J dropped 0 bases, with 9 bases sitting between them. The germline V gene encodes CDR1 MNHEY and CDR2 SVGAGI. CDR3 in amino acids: CASSYSTGGSYEQYF. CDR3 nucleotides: TGTGCCAGCAGTTACTCGACTGGAGGCTCCTACGAGCAGTACTTC.

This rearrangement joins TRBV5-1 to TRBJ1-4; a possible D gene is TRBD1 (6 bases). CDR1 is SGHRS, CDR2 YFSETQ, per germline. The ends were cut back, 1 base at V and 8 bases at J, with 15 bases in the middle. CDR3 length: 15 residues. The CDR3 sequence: CASSLLSGGGEKLFF. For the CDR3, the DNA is TGCGCCAGCAGCTTGCTTTCGGGGGGCGGAGAAAAACTGTTTTTT.